This TCR beta chain was captured in a study of blood T cell repertoires in COVID-19. CDR3 length: 15 residues. Germline CDR1 is ENHRY and CDR2 is SYGVKD. V shed 5 bases and J 5 bases; nucleotides not matched to a gene: 9. Per the original methods: Estimation of nucleated cell counts was performed using reference gene primer amplification. The assay was immunoSEQ multiplex PCR, and TCRdb's table has in-frame clones only and misses some. The V and J calls and clone size were taken over from that table, and D and trimming were inferred from the DNA. Among 70,000 to 95,000 clones listed, 85% were seen once.

V and J are TRBV10-3 and TRBJ1-1; 9 bases line up with TRBD1. The sequence derives from a woman between 65 and 79 years old with active or convalescent COVID-19. The sequencing input was peripheral blood. This chain's CDR3 is CAISLGQGGRTEAFF. The DNA of the CDR3 is TGTGCCATCAGTCTGGGACAGGGTGGTCGGACTGAAGCTTTCTTT.